This TCR beta chain was recovered during a study of cytomegalovirus exposure and HLA in healthy donors. Study conclusions and caveats: A list of about 180 TCR beta chains associated with cytomegalovirus was given. Most CMV-associated TCR beta chains appeared HLA-restricted in a later analysis. The study had only CMV serostatus as immune exposure information.

The primer mix had 60 Vbeta and 13 Jbeta primers. Here immunoSEQ multiplex PCR was the method, and the copy in TCRdb shows in-frame clones only, minus some. Of roughly 150,000 clones in the sample, around three quarters were seen once. Germline V gene data show CDR1 as KGHSH and CDR2 as LQKENI. This CDR3 is 14 amino acids long. V was pared by 3 bases and J by 4 bases, with 10 bases between. On this clone itself: The antigen is not known.

This rearrangement joins TRBV18 to TRBJ2-1; the D gene is possibly TRBD2 (5 bases). The receptor's source is a man aged 50 to 59 in good health and CMV-seropositive. Sample: PBMCs. Here the CDR3 reads CASSPGDQYNEQFF. The DNA of the CDR3 is TGTGCCAGCTCACCGGGAGACCAATACAATGAGCAGTTCTTC.